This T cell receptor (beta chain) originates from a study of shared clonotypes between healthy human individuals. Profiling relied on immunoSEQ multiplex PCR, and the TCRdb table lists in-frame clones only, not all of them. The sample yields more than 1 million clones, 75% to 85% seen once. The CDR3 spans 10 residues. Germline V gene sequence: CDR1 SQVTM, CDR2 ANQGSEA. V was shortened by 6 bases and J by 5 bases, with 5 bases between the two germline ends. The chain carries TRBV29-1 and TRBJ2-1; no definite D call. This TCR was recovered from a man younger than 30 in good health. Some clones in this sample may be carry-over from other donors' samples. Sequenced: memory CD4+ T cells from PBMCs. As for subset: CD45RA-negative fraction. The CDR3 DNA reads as TGCAGCGTCGTTAACAATGAGCAGTTCTTC. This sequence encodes CSVVNNEQFF.